The clone carrying this T cell receptor beta chain occurred once. The target antigen is unknown. This sample was included in a study of siplizumab effects on memory and regulatory T cells. Study-level findings and limits: The authors mapped only a minor fraction of alloreactive clones to unstimulated subsets. The apparent diversity of naive T cells exceeded that of memory cells, and naive T cells seemed to make a major contribution to the alloresponse. On average, roughly 69% of mappable alloreactive CD4+ clones were Treg-derived under siplizumab, against about 27% in controls.

Assays captured 85,000 to 100,000 TCR templates per sample. Clones were sequenced by immunoSEQ multiplex PCR, and TCRdb holds only the in-frame ones, with some missing. Of about 120,000 clones listed, roughly 92% are singletons. The germline gives CDR1 SGHDT, CDR2 YYEEEE. Trimming took off 2 bases at V and 7 bases at J, with 12 bases between the two ends. This CDR3 is 13 amino acids long. This TCR derives from a human donor in good health. The chain employs TRBV5-6 and TRBJ1-1, with D possibly TRBD1 on 6 matching bases. The sample was CD4+ T cells sorted from blood. The CDR3 protein is CASSFQGGGEAFF. The CDR3 region has the DNA TGTGCCAGCAGCTTTCAGGGAGGGGGTGAAGCTTTCTTT.